This passage covers 21 T cell receptor beta chains from one sample sequenced in a study of CD4 T cells in relation to SARS-CoV-2 and coronaviruses (dated by TCRdb to the early 2020s). The library was obtained by the immunoSEQ multiplex PCR assay. Not all clones reach the TCRdb copy of this immuneACCESS table, which keeps in-frame sequences only. Checked studies attribute under half of the gap to unresolved V genes and leave the rest unexplained. Here the sample has some 42,000 clones; approximately 90% occur a single time. In total, the top ten clones hold roughly 9% of the sample. Sample: memory CD4+ T cells from PBMCs. The intended sense of this specimen's cell subset or site label: memory (non-naive) CD4+ T cells. These receptor sequences come from an adult with COVID-19.

This clone was seen a single time. The chain carries TRBV6-1 and TRBJ1-6; D not resolved. This CDR3 spans 14 amino acids. CDR1 is MNHNS, CDR2 SASEGT, per germline. Deletions cut 7 bases from V and 8 bases from J, with 15 bases between. The CDR3 is CASTPEGGYSPLHF. The CDR3 nucleotides are TGTGCCAGCACTCCAGAAGGTGGATATTCACCCCTCCACTTT.

DNA of the CDR3: TGTGCCAGCAGCTCGGACACCTACGAGCAGTACTTC. It translates to CASSSDTYEQYF. The J gene is TRBJ2-7, the V gene TRBV13, with D possibly matching TRBD1 (5 bases). Per germline, CDR1 PRHDT and CDR2 FYEKMQ (reference sequence). Trimming left V 4 bases short and J 2 bases short, with 6 bases between. The CDR3 loop spans 12 amino acids.

The genes are TRBV5-1 and TRBJ2-1, with D possibly matching TRBD2 (5 bases). Germline V gene sequence: CDR1 SGHRS, CDR2 YFSETQ. This CDR3 is 15 amino acids long. V lost 4 bases and J 7 bases, leaving 18 bases between the germline ends. Here the CDR3 reads CASSVGGPPGNEQFF. The CDR3 DNA is TGCGCCAGCAGCGTAGGAGGCCCCCCGGGGAATGAGCAGTTCTTC.

This clone was seen only once. The chain joins TRBV27 to TRBJ2-2; unclear D gene. The CDR3 sequence is 12 residues long. Germline values: CDR1 MNHEY, CDR2 SMNVEV (reference sequence). V lost 6 bases to trimming and J lost 1 base, with 3 bases between them. CDR3 in amino acids: CASRLNTGELFF. CDR3 in DNA: TGTGCCAGCAGACTGAACACCGGGGAGCTGTTTTTT.

This rearrangement joins TRBV13 to TRBJ2-7; a weak D match, TRBD2 (7 bases). This CDR3 is 14 amino acids long. Trimming took off 5 bases at V and 9 bases at J, with 20 bases between the two ends. Germline lookup yields CDR1 PRHDT and CDR2 FYEKMQ (reference sequence). CDR3 sequence (DNA): TGTGCCAGCAGCGCTGGGGGGGGGCCGGCCGGGCAGTACTTC. It translates to CASSAGGGPAGQYF.

This chain connects TRBV15 to TRBJ2-6, with D possibly being TRBD1 or TRBD2 (5 bases each). Per the germline V gene, CDR1 is LNHNV and CDR2 is YYDKDF (reference sequence). This CDR3 contains 16 residues. V shed 8 bases and J shed 0 bases, with 14 bases lying between them. The CDR3 nucleotides read TGTGCCACCGGGGGTCTTTTCAACTCTGGGGCCAACGTCCTGACTTTC. It encodes CATGGLFNSGANVLTF.

Only one count was recorded for this clone. The rearrangement joins TRBV5-6 to TRBJ2-2; D unclear. The germline gives CDR1 SGHDT, CDR2 YYEEEE. The CDR3 loop spans 13 amino acids. V was cut by 4 bases and J by 3 bases, with 7 bases left in between. The CDR3 is CASSPTYTGELFF. In DNA form, the CDR3 reads TGTGCCAGCAGCCCGACCTACACCGGGGAGCTGTTTTTT. Full variable domain (remainder filled in from reference TRBV5-6 and TRBJ2-2): DAGVTQSPTHLIKTRGQQVTLRCSPKSGHDTVSWYQQALGQGPQFIFQYYEEEERQRGNFPDRFSGHQFPNYSSELNVNALLLGDSALYLCASSPTYTGELFFGEGSRLTVL.

V usage is TRBV7-6 and J usage is TRBJ2-2, with D possibly matching TRBD2 (6 bases). Germline CDR1 and CDR2: SGHVS and FNYEAQ. Trimming left V 5 bases short and J 3 bases short, with 16 bases between. The CDR3 contains 16 residues. In nucleotides, the CDR3 is TGTGCCAGCAGCCCCCTCGCGGGAACTTACACCGGGGAGCTGTTTTTT. This encodes CASSPLAGTYTGELFF.

This chain uses TRBV3-1 (or the pseudogene TRBV3-2) with TRBJ2-7; the D gene is possibly TRBD1 (5 bases). Looked up from germline, CDR1 is LGHDT and CDR2 is YNNKEL (reference sequence). This CDR3 contains 14 residues. Trimming stripped 3 bases from V and 3 bases from J, with 12 bases between. CDR3 loop: CASSQRRQFYEQYF. The CDR3 nucleotides read TGTGCCAGCAGCCAGCGACGACAGTTCTACGAGCAGTACTTC.

The rearrangement uses TRBV7-2 and TRBJ2-3, with a weak D call TRBD2 (5 bases). With 8 bases removed from V and 1 base from J, the gap between germline ends came to 16 bases. The CDR3 loop spans 15 amino acids. CDR1 and CDR2 from the germline V gene are SGHTA and FQGNSA. CDR3 nucleotide sequence: TGTGCCAGCCTCTCCCAGGCGGGTCGCACAGATACGCAGTATTTT. Its translation is CASLSQAGRTDTQYF.

This clone was seen only a few times. This chain uses TRBV2 with TRBJ1-1; D is possibly TRBD1 (5 bases). The CDR3 runs to 14 residues. The ends were cut back, 2 bases at V and 1 base at J, with 8 bases in the middle. CDR1 is SNHLY and CDR2 is FYNNEI in the germline V gene. CDR3 in amino acids: CASSERQGNTEAFF. The DNA of the CDR3 is TGTGCCAGCAGTGAAAGGCAGGGGAACACTGAAGCTTTCTTT.

The chain recombines TRBV28 with TRBJ2-7; D might be TRBD1 (6 bases). V lost 6 bases and J lost 3, with 9 bases in between. Germline CDR1 is MDHEN and CDR2 is SYDVKM. This CDR3 region has 12 residues. In DNA form, the CDR3 reads TGTGCCAGCAGGCAACAGGGCTACGAGCAGTACTTC. This translates into CASRQQGYEQYF.

The V call is TRBV18, the J call TRBJ1-1; TRBD1 matches at 9 bases. Trimming cost V 3 bases and J 4 bases; bases outside gene matches: 6. The CDR3 runs 15 residues. Germline CDR1 and CDR2: KGHSH and LQKENI. The CDR3 loop is CASSPTGGRITEAFF. The CDR3 DNA is TGTGCCAGCTCACCGACAGGGGGGCGGATCACTGAAGCTTTCTTT.

This chain uses TRBV30 with TRBJ2-5; no reliable D call. The V gene lost 0 bases and the J gene lost 5 bases, with 4 bases spanning the gap. CDR3 length equals 11 residues. Germline V gene lookup returns CDR1 GTSNPN and CDR2 SVGIG (reference sequence). The CDR3 DNA is TGTGCCTGGAGTGTAGGGGAGACCCAGTACTTC. Translating gives CAWSVGETQYF.

Regarding this clone: The junction shows a germline mismatch at one end, possibly a read error. The chain carries TRBV7-7 and TRBJ1-1; the D gene is possibly TRBD1 (6 bases). CDR3 length equals 15 residues. CDR1 is SSHAT and CDR2 is FNYEAQ in the germline V gene (reference sequence). The DNA of the CDR3 is TGTGCTAGCAGCTTGTACCCCGGGACACACACTGAAGCTTTCTTT. This translates into CASSLYPGTHTEAFF.

The rearrangement links TRBV6-2 or TRBV6-3 to TRBJ2-3; TRBD2 matches at 13 bases. V lost 2 bases to trimming and J lost 4 bases; unmatched junction nucleotides: 3. Germline V CDR1 and CDR2: MNHEY, SVGEGT. This CDR3 region has 16 residues. The DNA of the CDR3 is TGTGCCAGCAGTTACGGGACTAGCGGGGACCCAGATACGCAGTATTTT. Amino acid sequence: CASSYGTSGDPDTQYF.

The chain is built from TRBV5-4 and TRBJ2-3; D is possibly TRBD1 (5 bases). V lost 0 bases and J 8 bases, leaving 7 bases between the germline ends. CDR1 SGHNT and CDR2 YYREEE come from the germline V gene (reference sequence). CDR3 length: 12 amino acids. The CDR3 sequence: CASSLERGTQYF. The CDR3 region has the DNA TGTGCCAGCAGCTTGGAAAGGGGTACGCAGTATTTT.

J is TRBJ1-2 and V is TRBV5-5; 10 positions match TRBD1. The CDR3 has 18 amino acids. V shed 0 bases and J 3 bases; nucleotides not matched to a gene: 11. Germline V CDR1 and CDR2: SGHKS, YYEKEE (reference sequence). The CDR3 region has the DNA TGTGCCAGCAGCTTGGGCGGCAGGACAGGGGGTCGTCACTATGGCTACACCTTC. Amino acid sequence: CASSLGGRTGGRHYGYTF.

The chain employs TRBV11-3 and TRBJ2-7; TRBD1 is a possible D gene (6 bases). Germline CDR1 is SGHNT and CDR2 is YENEEA. The CDR3 runs to 16 residues. V lost 0 bases to trimming and J lost 7 bases, with 19 bases between them. CDR3 in amino acids: CASSLDPGTRLREQYF. The CDR3 DNA sequence: TGTGCCAGCAGCTTAGATCCCGGGACACGTTTACGGGAGCAGTACTTC.

The rearrangement links TRBV6-5 to TRBJ1-2; 11 bases are a match to TRBD1. CDR3 size: 16 residues. The germline V gene encodes CDR1 MNHEY and CDR2 SVGAGI. Trimming took 0 bases from V and 3 from J; bases not matched to a gene: 3. CDR3 protein: CASSYSGTGGHYGYTF. As DNA, the CDR3 is TGTGCCAGCAGTTACTCCGGGACAGGGGGGCACTATGGCTACACCTTC.

The J gene is TRBJ2-7, the V gene TRBV10-3; 10 bases match TRBD1. Trimming at V came to 10 bases and at J to 4 bases, leaving 10 bases not matched to a gene. There are 14 residues in the CDR3. Per germline, CDR1 ENHRY and CDR2 SYGVKD. The CDR3 region is CATRGDRGLYEQYF. In DNA form, the CDR3 reads TGTGCCACACGGGGGGACAGGGGTTTGTACGAGCAGTACTTC.